This TCR beta chain is from a study of T cell repertoires in cytomegalovirus infection. This clonotype was counted between two and nine times. CDR3 length: 13 residues. Per the germline V gene, CDR1 is MNHNS and CDR2 is SASEGT. Trimming shortened V by 4 bases and J by 10 bases, and 15 bases separated the two germline ends. Each CDR3 protein is one row after TCRdb ran MiXCR on the reads. Of some 680,000 distinct CDR3 sequences in the sample, about 40% were seen once. The receptor comes from a human donor in good health (CMV status not recorded). Some clones in this sample may be carry-over from other donors' samples. The chain joins TRBV6-1 to TRBJ2-3; D may be TRBD2 (6 bases). The sequencing input was PBMCs. CDR3 DNA sequence: TGTGCCAGCAGTGGACTAGTCGGTAAAGCGCAGTATTTT. Its protein is CASSGLVGKAQYF.